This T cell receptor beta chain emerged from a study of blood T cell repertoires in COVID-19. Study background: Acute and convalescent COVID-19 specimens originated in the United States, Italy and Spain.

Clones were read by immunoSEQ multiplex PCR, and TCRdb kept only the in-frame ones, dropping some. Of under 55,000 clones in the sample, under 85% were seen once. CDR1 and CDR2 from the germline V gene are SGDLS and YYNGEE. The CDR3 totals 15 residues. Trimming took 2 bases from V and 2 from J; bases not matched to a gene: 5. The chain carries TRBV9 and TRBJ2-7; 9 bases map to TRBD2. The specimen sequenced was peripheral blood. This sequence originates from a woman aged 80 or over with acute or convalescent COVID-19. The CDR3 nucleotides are TGTGCCAGCAGCGTCATGGCTAGCGGGGCCTACGAGCAGTACTTC. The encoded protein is CASSVMASGAYEQYF.